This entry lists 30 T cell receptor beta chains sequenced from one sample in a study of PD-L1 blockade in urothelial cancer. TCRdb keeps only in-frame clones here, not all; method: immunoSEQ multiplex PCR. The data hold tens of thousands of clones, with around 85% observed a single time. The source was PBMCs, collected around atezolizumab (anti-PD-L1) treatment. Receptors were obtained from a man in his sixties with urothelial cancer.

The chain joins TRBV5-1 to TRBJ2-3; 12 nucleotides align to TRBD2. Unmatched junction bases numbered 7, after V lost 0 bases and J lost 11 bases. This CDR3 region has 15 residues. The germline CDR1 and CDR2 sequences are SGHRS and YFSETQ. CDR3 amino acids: CASSLEGLAGKGQYF. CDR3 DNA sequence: TGCGCCAGCAGCTTGGAAGGACTAGCGGGGAAGGGGCAGTATTTT.

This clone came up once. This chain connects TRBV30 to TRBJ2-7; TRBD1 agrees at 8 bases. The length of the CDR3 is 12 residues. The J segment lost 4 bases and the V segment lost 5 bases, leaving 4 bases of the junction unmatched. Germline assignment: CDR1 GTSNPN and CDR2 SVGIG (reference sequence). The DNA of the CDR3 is TGTGCCTGGGGACAGGGTCCGTACGAGCAGTACTTC. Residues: CAWGQGPYEQYF.

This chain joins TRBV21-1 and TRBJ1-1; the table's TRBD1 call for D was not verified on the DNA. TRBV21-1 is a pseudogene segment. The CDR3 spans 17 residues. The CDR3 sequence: CASRYKLTGLMNTEAFF. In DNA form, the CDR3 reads TGTGCCAGCAGATATAAGTTGACAGGGTTAATGAACACTGAAGCTTTCTTT.

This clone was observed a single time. Here the CDR3 DNA reads TGTGCCAGCAGCTTGAGCTTGGTCCAAGAGACCCAGTACTTC. Translation gives CASSLSLVQETQYF. The rearrangement uses TRBV7-9 and TRBJ2-5; no reliable D call. The CDR3 is made up of 14 amino acids. The germline V gene has CDR1 SEHNR and CDR2 FQNEAQ (reference sequence). V was pared by 3 bases and J by 1 base, with 9 bases between.

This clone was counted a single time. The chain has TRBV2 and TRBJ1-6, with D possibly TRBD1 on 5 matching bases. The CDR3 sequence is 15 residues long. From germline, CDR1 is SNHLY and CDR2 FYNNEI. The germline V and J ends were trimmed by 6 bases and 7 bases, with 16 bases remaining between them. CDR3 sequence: CASRRTWQGNSPLHF. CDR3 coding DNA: TGTGCCAGCAGAAGAACGTGGCAGGGAAATTCACCCCTCCACTTT.

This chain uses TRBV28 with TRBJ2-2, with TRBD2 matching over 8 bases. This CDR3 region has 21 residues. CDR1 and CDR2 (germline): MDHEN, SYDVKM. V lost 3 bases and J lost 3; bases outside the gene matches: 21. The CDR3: CASSFRTGFLSGSRYTGELFF. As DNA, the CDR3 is TGTGCCAGCAGTTTTCGAACAGGGTTCCTAAGCGGGAGTAGGTACACCGGGGAGCTGTTTTTT. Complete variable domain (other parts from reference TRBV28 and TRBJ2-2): DVKVTQSSRYLVKRTGEKVFLECVQDMDHENMFWYRQDPGLGLRLIYFSYDVKMKEKGDIPEGYSVSREKKERFSLILESASTNQTSMYLCASSFRTGFLSGSRYTGELFFGEGSRLTVL.

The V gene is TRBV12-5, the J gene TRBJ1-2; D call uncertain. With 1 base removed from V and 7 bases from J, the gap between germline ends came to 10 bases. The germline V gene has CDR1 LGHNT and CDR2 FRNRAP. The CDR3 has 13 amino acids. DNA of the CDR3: TGTGCTAGTGGTTTGGGGAGGGCCTTTGGCTACACCTTC. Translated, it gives CASGLGRAFGYTF. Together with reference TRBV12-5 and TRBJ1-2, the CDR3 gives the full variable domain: DARVTQTPRHKVTEMGQEVTMRCQPILGHNTVFWYRQTMMQGLELLAYFRNRAPLDDSGMPKDRFSAEMPDATLATLKIQPSEPRDSAVYFCASGLGRAFGYTFGSGTRLTVV.

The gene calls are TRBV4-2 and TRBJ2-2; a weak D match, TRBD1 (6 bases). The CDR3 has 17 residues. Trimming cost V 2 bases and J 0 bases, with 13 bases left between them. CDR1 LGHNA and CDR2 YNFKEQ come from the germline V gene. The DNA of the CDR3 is TGTGCCAGCAGCCAACCTCATACAGGGACGAACACCGGGGAGCTGTTTTTT. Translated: CASSQPHTGTNTGELFF.

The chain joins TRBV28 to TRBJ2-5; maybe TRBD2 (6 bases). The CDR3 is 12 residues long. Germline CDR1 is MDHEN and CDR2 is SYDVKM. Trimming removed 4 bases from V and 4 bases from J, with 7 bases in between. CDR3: CASSSGVETQYF. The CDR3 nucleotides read TGTGCCAGCAGTTCGGGGGTAGAGACCCAGTACTTC. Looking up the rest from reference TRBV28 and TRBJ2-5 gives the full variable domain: DVKVTQSSRYLVKRTGEKVFLECVQDMDHENMFWYRQDPGLGLRLIYFSYDVKMKEKGDIPEGYSVSREKKERFSLILESASTNQTSMYLCASSSGVETQYFGPGTRLLVL.

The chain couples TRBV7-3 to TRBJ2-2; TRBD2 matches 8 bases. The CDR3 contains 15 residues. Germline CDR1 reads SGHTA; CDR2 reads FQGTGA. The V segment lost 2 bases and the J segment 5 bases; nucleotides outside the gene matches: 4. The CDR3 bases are TGTGCCAGCAGCTTAGGCGGGGGGACGACCGGGGAGCTGTTTTTT. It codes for CASSLGGGTTGELFF.

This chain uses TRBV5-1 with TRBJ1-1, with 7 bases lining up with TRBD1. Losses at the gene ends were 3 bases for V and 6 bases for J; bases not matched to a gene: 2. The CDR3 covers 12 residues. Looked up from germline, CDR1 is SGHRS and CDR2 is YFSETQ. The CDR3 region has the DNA TGCGCCAGCAGCTCGGGGACAGCTGAAGCTTTCTTT. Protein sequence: CASSSGTAEAFF. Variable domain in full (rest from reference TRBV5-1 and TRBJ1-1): KAGVTQTPRYLIKTRGQQVTLSCSPISGHRSVSWYQQTPGQGLQFLFEYFSETQRNKGNFPGRFSGRQFSNSRSEMNVSTLELGDSALYLCASSSGTAEAFFGQGTRLTVV.

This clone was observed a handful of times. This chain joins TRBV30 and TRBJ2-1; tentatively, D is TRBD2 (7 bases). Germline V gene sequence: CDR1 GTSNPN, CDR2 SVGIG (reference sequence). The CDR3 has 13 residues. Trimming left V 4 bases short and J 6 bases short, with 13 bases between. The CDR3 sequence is CAWTGLGGNEQFF. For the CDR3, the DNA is TGTGCCTGGACAGGACTAGGGGGCAATGAGCAGTTCTTC.

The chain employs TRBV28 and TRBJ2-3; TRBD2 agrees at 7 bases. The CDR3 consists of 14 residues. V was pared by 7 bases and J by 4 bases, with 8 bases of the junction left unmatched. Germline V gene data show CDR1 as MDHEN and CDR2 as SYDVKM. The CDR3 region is CASKQRDIADTQYF. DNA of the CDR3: TGTGCCAGCAAGCAGCGGGATATCGCAGATACGCAGTATTTT.

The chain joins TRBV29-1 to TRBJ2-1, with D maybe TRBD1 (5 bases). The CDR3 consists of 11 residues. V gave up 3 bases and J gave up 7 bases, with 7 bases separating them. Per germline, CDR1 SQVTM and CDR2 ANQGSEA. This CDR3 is CSVDRANEQFF. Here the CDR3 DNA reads TGCAGCGTTGACAGGGCAAATGAGCAGTTCTTC.

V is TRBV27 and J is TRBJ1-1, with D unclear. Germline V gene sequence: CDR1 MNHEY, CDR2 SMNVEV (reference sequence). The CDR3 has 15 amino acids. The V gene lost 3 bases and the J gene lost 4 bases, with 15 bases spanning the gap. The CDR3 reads CASSLTLTGFTEAFF. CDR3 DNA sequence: TGTGCCAGCAGTTTGACCCTTACCGGGTTCACTGAAGCTTTCTTT.

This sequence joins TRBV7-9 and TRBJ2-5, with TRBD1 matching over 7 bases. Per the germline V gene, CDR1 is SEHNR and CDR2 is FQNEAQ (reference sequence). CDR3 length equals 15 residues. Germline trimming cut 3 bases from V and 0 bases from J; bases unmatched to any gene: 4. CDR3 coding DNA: TGTGCCAGCAGCTTCAGGGACAGACACCAAGAGACCCAGTACTTC. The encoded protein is CASSFRDRHQETQYF.

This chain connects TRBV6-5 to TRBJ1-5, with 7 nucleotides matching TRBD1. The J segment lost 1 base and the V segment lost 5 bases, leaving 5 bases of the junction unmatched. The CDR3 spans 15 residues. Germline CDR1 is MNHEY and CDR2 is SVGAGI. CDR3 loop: CASSGRQGSNQPQHF. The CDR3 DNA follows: TGTGCCAGCAGTGGGAGACAGGGCAGCAATCAGCCCCAGCATTTT.

CDR3 in DNA: TGTGCCAGCAGCTTCCAGATCGGAGTTGGCGAGCAGTTCTTC. Protein product: CASSFQIGVGEQFF. This chain uses TRBV11-2 with TRBJ2-1; D gene ambiguous. Deletions cut 3 bases from V and 10 bases from J, with 16 bases between. The V gene's germline CDR1 is SGHAT and CDR2 FQNNGV. There are 14 residues in the CDR3.

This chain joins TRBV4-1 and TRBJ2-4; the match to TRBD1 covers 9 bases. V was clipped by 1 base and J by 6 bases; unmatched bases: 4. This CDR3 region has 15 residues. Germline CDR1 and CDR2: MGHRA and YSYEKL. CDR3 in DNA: TGCGCCAGCAGCCAAGTAGGGGACAGGGCAAACATTCAGTACTTC. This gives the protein CASSQVGDRANIQYF.

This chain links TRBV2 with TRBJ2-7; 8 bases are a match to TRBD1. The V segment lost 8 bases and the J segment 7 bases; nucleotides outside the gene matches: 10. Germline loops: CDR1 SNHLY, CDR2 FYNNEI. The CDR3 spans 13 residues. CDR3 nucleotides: TGTGCCAGCCCAGACAGGGGACTCCAGGAGCAGTACTTC. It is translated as CASPDRGLQEQYF. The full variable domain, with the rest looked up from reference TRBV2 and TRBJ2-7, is EPEVTQTPSHQVTQMGQEVILRCVPISNHLYFYWYRQILGQKVEFLVSFYNNEISEKSEIFDDQFSVERPDGSNFTLKIRSTKLEDSAMYFCASPDRGLQEQYFGPGTRLTVT.

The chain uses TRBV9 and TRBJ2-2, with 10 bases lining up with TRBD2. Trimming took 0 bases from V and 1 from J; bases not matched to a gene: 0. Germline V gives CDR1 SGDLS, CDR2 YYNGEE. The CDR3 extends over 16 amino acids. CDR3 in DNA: TGTGCCAGCAGCGTAGGACTAGCGGGGAACACCGGGGAGCTGTTTTTT. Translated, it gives CASSVGLAGNTGELFF. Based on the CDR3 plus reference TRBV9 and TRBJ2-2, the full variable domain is DSGVTQTPKHLITATGQRVTLRCSPRSGDLSVYWYQQSLDQGLQFLIQYYNGEERAKGNILERFSAQQFPDLHSELNLSSLELGDSALYFCASSVGLAGNTGELFFGEGSRLTVL.

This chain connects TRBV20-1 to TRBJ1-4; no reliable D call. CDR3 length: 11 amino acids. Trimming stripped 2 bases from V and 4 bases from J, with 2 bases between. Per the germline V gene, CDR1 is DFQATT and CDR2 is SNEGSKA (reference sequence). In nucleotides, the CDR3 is TGCAGTGCTAGACGTAATGAAAAACTGTTTTTT. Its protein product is CSARRNEKLFF.

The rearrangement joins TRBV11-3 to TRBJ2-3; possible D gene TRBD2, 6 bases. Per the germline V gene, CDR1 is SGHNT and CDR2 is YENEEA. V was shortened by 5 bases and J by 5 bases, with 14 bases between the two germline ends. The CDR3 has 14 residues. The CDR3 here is CASSLSGLGDTQYF. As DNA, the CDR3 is TGTGCCAGCAGCCTGAGCGGGCTCGGAGATACGCAGTATTTT.

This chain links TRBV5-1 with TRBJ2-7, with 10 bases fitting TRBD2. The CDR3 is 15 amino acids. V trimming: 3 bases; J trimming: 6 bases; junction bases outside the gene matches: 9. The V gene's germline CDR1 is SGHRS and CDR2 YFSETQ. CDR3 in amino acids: CASSSDPGTSVEQYF. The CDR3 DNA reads TGCGCCAGCAGCTCTGACCCCGGGACTAGCGTCGAGCAGTACTTC.

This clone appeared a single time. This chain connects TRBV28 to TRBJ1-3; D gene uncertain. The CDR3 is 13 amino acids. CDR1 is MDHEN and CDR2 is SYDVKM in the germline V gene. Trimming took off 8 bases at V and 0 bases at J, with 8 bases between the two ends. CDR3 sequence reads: CASEANSGNTIYF. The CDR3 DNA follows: TGTGCCAGCGAAGCCAACTCTGGAAACACCATATATTTT.

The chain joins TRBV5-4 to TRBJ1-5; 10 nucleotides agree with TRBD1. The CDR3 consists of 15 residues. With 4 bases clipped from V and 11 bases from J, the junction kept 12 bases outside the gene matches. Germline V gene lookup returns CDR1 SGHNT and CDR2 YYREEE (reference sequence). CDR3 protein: CASSPGGQGKEAQHF. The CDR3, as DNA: TGTGCCAGCAGCCCGGGGGGACAGGGGAAAGAGGCCCAGCATTTT.

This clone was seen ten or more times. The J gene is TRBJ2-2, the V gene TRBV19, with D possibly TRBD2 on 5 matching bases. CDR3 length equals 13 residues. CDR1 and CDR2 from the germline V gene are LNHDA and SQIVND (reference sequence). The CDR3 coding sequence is TGTGCGATTGGACTCCCGAACACCGGGGAGCTGTTTTTT. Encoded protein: CAIGLPNTGELFF.

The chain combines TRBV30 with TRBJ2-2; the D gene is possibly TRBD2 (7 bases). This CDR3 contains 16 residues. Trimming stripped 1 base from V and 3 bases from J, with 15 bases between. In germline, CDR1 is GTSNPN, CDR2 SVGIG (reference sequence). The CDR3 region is CAWSARGAVDTGELFF. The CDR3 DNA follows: TGTGCCTGGAGTGCCCGGGGGGCGGTAGACACCGGGGAGCTGTTTTTT.

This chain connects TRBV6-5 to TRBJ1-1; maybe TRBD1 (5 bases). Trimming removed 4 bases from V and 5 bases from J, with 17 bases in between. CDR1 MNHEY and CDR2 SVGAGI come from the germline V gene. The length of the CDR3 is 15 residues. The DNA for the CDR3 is TGTGCCAGCAGTTCTCAGGCAGGGAGGGATACTGAAGCTTTCTTT. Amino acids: CASSSQAGRDTEAFF.

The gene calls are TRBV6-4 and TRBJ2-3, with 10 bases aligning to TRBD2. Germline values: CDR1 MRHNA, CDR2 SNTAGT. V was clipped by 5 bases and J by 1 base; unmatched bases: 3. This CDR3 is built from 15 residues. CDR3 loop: CASSLAGDGTDTQYF. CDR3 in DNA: TGTGCCAGCAGTCTAGCGGGAGACGGCACAGATACGCAGTATTTT.